The T cell receptor beta chain under discussion was sequenced for a study of ipilimumab plus nivolumab after autologous stem cell transplantation. Study details: Typical patient got four to six ipilimumab doses and seven to nine nivolumab doses (median). The myeloma group: high-risk transplant-naive, or relapse within 3 years after first autologous transplant. General study findings and limits: The authors say TCR, Treg and microbiome findings warrant further study.

Patients got ipilimumab 1 mg/kg beginning 14 to 28 days post-transplant. To note about this clone: Its antigen is not known.

The V gene's germline CDR1 is SGDLS and CDR2 YYNGEE. Trimming cost V 0 bases and J 5 bases; bases outside gene matches: 13. This CDR3 is 17 amino acids long. The table came from immunoSEQ multiplex PCR; TCRdb's copy has only in-frame clones and leaves some out. The sample includes some 46,000 clones, about 88% of them seen just once. The sequencing used PBMCs, collected in a trial of ipilimumab plus nivolumab as post-transplant consolidation. This TCR was recovered from a male donor with multiple myeloma. The genes are TRBV9 and TRBJ1-2; TRBD1 agrees at 7 bases. The CDR3 bases are TGTGCCAGCAGCGTAGCAGCCCAATACAGGGGAGAATATGGCTACACCTTC. The encoded protein is CASSVAAQYRGEYGYTF. The full variable domain, in which reference TRBV9 and TRBJ1-2 provide the parts outside the CDR3, is DSGVTQTPKHLITATGQRVTLRCSPRSGDLSVYWYQQSLDQGLQFLIQYYNGEERAKGNILERFSAQQFPDLHSELNLSSLELGDSALYFCASSVAAQYRGEYGYTFGSGTRLTVV.